This T cell receptor beta chain was observed in a study of cytomegalovirus exposure and HLA in healthy donors. Regarding the study as a whole: Some TCR beta chains (roughly 160 of them) were listed as cytomegalovirus-associated. Reports credit the classifier with highly specific, highly sensitive diagnosis of cytomegalovirus status.

In the PCR, 60 Vbeta and 13 Jbeta primers were used. Original analysis: Per a later analysis, the number of unique TCR beta chains was about 80 million, of which 10 million to 11 million were shared. The protocol was immunoSEQ multiplex PCR, while the TCRdb copy is restricted to in-frame clones and leaves out a portion. The V and J calls and clone size were taken over from that table, and D and trimming were inferred from the DNA. The table records 150,000 or so clones, around 79% of them present only once. On this clone itself: Its antigen is unknown. Other nucleotide sequences from this sample produce the same CDR3.

Sequences were obtained from PBMCs. This TCR was recovered from a man aged 25-45 years in good health and CMV-seropositive.

CDR3 DNA sequence: TGCGCCAGCAGCCAAGTCGGCCAGGGGAACTATGGCTACACCTTC. It yields the protein CASSQVGQGNYGYTF. The chain combines TRBV4-1 with TRBJ1-2; perhaps TRBD1 as D (6 bases). The CDR3 sequence is 15 residues long. V was cut by 1 base and J by 2 bases, with 11 bases left in between. Germline CDR1 reads MGHRA; CDR2 reads YSYEKL.